This T cell receptor beta chain was sequenced for a study of blood T cell repertoires in COVID-19. On the study more broadly: Italy, Spain and the United States were the sources of the convalescent and acute COVID-19 samples. PBMCs, B-cell-depleted T cells, or T cells were the source of the cDNA or gDNA that made up the material.

The CDR3 contains 14 residues. Germline CDR1 MNHNS, CDR2 SASEGT. V lost 2 bases, J lost 4 bases, and 11 bases lay in between. As originally analysed: Reference gene primer amplification gave estimated nucleated cell counts. Sequenced by immunoSEQ multiplex PCR; TCRdb stores in-frame clones only, minus some. The DNA gave D and trimming, while V, J and clone size come from that table. Of fewer than 55,000 clones in the sample, roughly 82% were seen once. V is TRBV6-1 and J is TRBJ1-1, with D maybe TRBD1 (6 bases). The sequenced material came from peripheral blood. The receptor was isolated from a woman aged 55-69 years with acute or convalescent COVID-19. The CDR3 nucleotides are TGTGCCAGCAGTGAAACGAGGGGGAGCACTGAAGCTTTCTTT. Its protein is CASSETRGSTEAFF.